This T cell receptor beta chain was sequenced during a study of blood T cell repertoires in COVID-19. At the level of the study: Collection of acute and convalescent COVID-19 samples took place in the United States, Italy and Spain. In each case, the material was cDNA or gDNA derived from T cells, B-cell-depleted T cells, or PBMCs.

As originally analysed: Reference gene primer amplification in the assay estimated nucleated cell counts. Measured with immunoSEQ multiplex PCR; TCRdb has only the in-frame clones, and not every one. V and J calls and clone size are those listed in that table; D and trimming were worked out from the DNA. The data show 60,000 to 75,000 clones, with 80% to 90% seen just once and around 5.3% held by the top ten. This clone was observed once. The sequence came from a man in his fifties with active COVID-19. The specimen was peripheral blood.

This chain's CDR3 is CASSISVPDTQYF. The CDR3 DNA is TGTGCCAGTAGTATCTCGGTACCAGATACGCAGTATTTT. The V and J genes are TRBV19 and TRBJ2-3, with unresolved D. V was pared by 3 bases and J by 4 bases, with 8 bases between. CDR1 and CDR2 (germline): LNHDA, SQIVND (reference sequence). The CDR3 is 13 residues long. Combining the CDR3 with reference TRBV19 and TRBJ2-3 gives the whole variable domain DGGITQSPKYLFRKEGQNVTLSCEQNLNHDAMYWYRQDPGQGLRLIYYSQIVNDFQKGDIAEGYSVSREKKESFPLTVTSAQKNPTAFYLCASSISVPDTQYFGPGTRLTVL.